A single T cell receptor beta chain is shown here with its context. Mismatch with germline at one junction end may stem from a read error. These data come from a study of metastatic and nonmetastatic thyroid tumors. CDR1 is DFQATT, CDR2 SNEGSKA, per germline (reference sequence). CDR3 length: 13 amino acids. From the PCR reads, TCRdb re-called clones with MiXCR. The sample has about 29,000 clones, 16% seen once. Until they underwent thyroid surgery, no patient had received any treatment. The chain has TRBV20-1 and TRBJ2-7; 7 positions agree with TRBD2. The sequence derives from a female donor with papillary thyroid cancer or a benign thyroid nodule (not recorded which). Some clones in this sample may be carry-over from other donors' samples. Sequenced sample: blood. DNA for the CDR3: TGCAGTGCTAGGCGGGAGTCCTCTTACGATCAGTACTTC. As protein: CSARRESSYDQYF.